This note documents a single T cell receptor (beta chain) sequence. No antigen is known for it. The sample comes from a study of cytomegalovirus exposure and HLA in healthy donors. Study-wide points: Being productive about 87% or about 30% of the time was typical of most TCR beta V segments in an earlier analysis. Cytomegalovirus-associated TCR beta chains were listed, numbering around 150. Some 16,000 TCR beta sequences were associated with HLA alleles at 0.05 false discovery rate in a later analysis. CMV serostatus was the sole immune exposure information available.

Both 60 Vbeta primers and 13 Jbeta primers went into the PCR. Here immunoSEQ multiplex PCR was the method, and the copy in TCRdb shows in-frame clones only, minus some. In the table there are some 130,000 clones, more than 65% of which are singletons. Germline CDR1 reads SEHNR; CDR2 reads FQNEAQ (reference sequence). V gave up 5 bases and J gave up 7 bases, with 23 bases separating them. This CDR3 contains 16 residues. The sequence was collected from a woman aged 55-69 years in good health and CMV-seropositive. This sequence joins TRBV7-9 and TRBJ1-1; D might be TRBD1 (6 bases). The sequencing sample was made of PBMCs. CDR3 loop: CASSQSRSGGLIEAFF. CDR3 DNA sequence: TGTGCCAGCAGCCAGTCCCGATCGGGGGGGCTTATTGAAGCTTTCTTT.